One and the same sample provided the 25 T cell receptor beta chains below, sequenced in a study of TIL therapy for anti-PD-1-resistant metastatic lung cancer. The time point here: pre-treatment sample, taken before nivolumab and TIL therapy. This was the immunoSEQ v3 assay. Measured with immunoSEQ multiplex PCR; TCRdb has only the in-frame clones, and not every one. In the table there are about 16,000 clones, over 70% of which are singletons. Material: blood, obtained at baseline. All receptors derive from a person between 25 and 79 years old with non-small cell lung cancer.

This clone was picked up a small number of times. At one end, the junction sequence differs from germline, possibly due to a read error. The V call is TRBV7-7, the J call TRBJ2-5; 11 positions agree with TRBD2. The germline V gene encodes CDR1 SSHAT and CDR2 FNYEAQ (reference sequence). The CDR3 loop spans 14 amino acids. The CDR3 protein is CASSPTSGGETQYF. CDR3 bases: TGTGCTAGCAGCCCCACTAGCGGGGGAGAGACCCAGTACTTC. Drawing the rest from reference TRBV7-7 and TRBJ2-5, the complete variable domain is GAGVSQSPRYKVTKRGQDVTLRCDPISSHATLYWYQQALGQGPEFLTYFNYEAQPDKSGLPSDRFSAERPEGSISTLTIQRTEQRDSAMYRCASSPTSGGETQYFGPGTRLLVL.

The CDR3 sequence is CASSPQSRGGVDTQYF. CDR3 coding DNA: TGTGCCAGCAGCCCCCAGTCGCGGGGGGGCGTGGATACGCAGTATTTT. The gene calls are TRBV11-2 and TRBJ2-3; 9 bases line up with TRBD2. This CDR3 spans 16 amino acids. Per the germline V gene, CDR1 is SGHAT and CDR2 is FQNNGV. J lost 6 bases, V lost 5 bases, and 12 bases had no gene match.

This chain joins TRBV29-1 and TRBJ1-2, with D unclear. The CDR3 has 11 amino acids. The germline CDR1 and CDR2 sequences are SQVTM and ANQGSEA. V dropped 5 bases and J dropped 4 bases, with 8 bases sitting between them. CDR3 nucleotides: TGCAGCGTTCTTATAGGCTATGGCTACACCTTC. Protein: CSVLIGYGYTF.

The rearrangement links TRBV7-2 to TRBJ2-5; no definite D call. This CDR3 is built from 12 residues. Germline loops: CDR1 SGHTA, CDR2 FQGNSA. V was trimmed by 5 bases and J by 5 bases, leaving 9 bases between them. CDR3 amino acids: CASSPQTETQYF. The CDR3 DNA sequence: TGTGCCAGCAGCCCCCAAACGGAGACCCAGTACTTC.

V is TRBV6-5 and J is TRBJ1-4, with D perhaps TRBD1 (5 bases). The V end lost 2 bases, the J end lost 3 bases, and 10 bases lay between the germline ends. Germline V CDR1 and CDR2: MNHEY, SVGAGI. CDR3 length: 15 residues. CDR3 bases: TGTGCCAGCAGTTACAGCAGGGATGCTAATGAAAAACTGTTTTTT. It specifies CASSYSRDANEKLFF.

The V gene is TRBV10-2, the J gene TRBJ1-2, with a weak D call TRBD1 (5 bases). V lost 10 bases and J lost 4, with 22 bases in between. The CDR3 is 15 amino acids. Germline CDR1 reads WSHSY; CDR2 reads SAAADI. CDR3 DNA: TGCGCCACTCAGGCGCAGGGCCGCGGCGGCTATGGCTACACCTTC. It yields the protein CATQAQGRGGYGYTF.

This clone was counted a single time. J is TRBJ2-1 and V is TRBV7-2; a weak D match, TRBD2 (5 bases). CDR3 size: 13 residues. V lost 0 bases, J lost 7 bases, and 7 bases lay in between. Germline CDR1 and CDR2: SGHTA and FQGNSA. CDR3 in DNA: TGTGCCAGCAGCTTAGCGCCGGGGAATGAGCAGTTCTTC. This gives the protein CASSLAPGNEQFF.

The rearrangement uses TRBV19 and TRBJ2-1; no reliable D call. Trimming stripped 2 bases from V and 0 bases from J, with 5 bases between. This CDR3 spans 14 amino acids. Looked up from germline, CDR1 is LNHDA and CDR2 is SQIVND (reference sequence). The CDR3, as DNA: TGTGCCAGTAGTATACAAAACTCCTACAATGAGCAGTTCTTC. Translated: CASSIQNSYNEQFF.

V is TRBV6-5 and J is TRBJ1-6, with D perhaps matching TRBD1 (5 bases). The CDR3 covers 15 residues. CDR1 and CDR2 from the germline V gene are MNHEY and SVGAGI. V was cut by 2 bases and J by 9 bases, with 14 bases left in between. The CDR3 nucleotides read TGTGCCAGCAGTTACGGGGGATGGTTGAGTTCACCCCTCCACTTT. It yields the protein CASSYGGWLSSPLHF.

The genes are TRBV4-3 and TRBJ1-2; 8 nucleotides align to TRBD1. Germline V lookup: CDR1 LGHNA, CDR2 YSLEER. With V trimmed by 2 bases and J by 7 bases, 9 bases remained unmatched. The CDR3 has 15 amino acids. The CDR3 nucleotides are TGCGCCAGCAGCCAAAGAGACAGGGGTGGATTTGGCTACACCTTC. The encoded protein is CASSQRDRGGFGYTF.

The gene calls are TRBV27 and TRBJ1-5, with D perhaps TRBD1 (5 bases). Trimming took 2 bases from V and 5 from J, leaving 13 bases between them. CDR3 length: 15 residues. Germline CDR1 MNHEY, CDR2 SMNVEV (reference sequence). CDR3 protein: CASSLNADSYQPQHF. The CDR3 region has the DNA TGTGCCAGCAGTTTAAACGCAGACAGTTATCAGCCCCAGCATTTT.

This clone was seen only a few times. V usage is TRBV10-1 and J usage is TRBJ2-7; D gene ambiguous. Deletions cut 1 base from V and 8 bases from J, with 3 bases between. CDR1 and CDR2 from the germline V gene are WNHNN and SYGVQD (reference sequence). The length of the CDR3 is 10 residues. The CDR3 region has the DNA TGCGCCAGCAGTGAGTGGCAGCAGTACTTC. Translating it yields CASSEWQQYF.

The chain has TRBV6-1 and TRBJ1-2; 11 bases align to TRBD1. With V trimmed by 1 base and J by 7 bases, 2 bases remained unmatched. The CDR3 has 14 amino acids. CDR1 and CDR2 (germline): MNHNS, SASEGT. CDR3 region: CASSEGTGGVGYTF. Here the CDR3 DNA reads TGTGCCAGCAGTGAAGGGACAGGGGGCGTTGGCTACACCTTC.

The rearrangement joins TRBV11-3 to TRBJ2-7; TRBD1 aligns across 12 bases. With V trimmed by 4 bases and J by 7 bases, 8 bases remained unmatched. Germline CDR1 reads SGHNT; CDR2 reads YENEEA. The CDR3 length is 15 residues. The CDR3 reads CASSSGQGAPEEQYF. The CDR3 DNA reads TGTGCCAGCAGCTCGGGACAGGGGGCGCCGGAAGAGCAGTACTTC.

The gene calls are TRBV19 and TRBJ1-2; D is unclear. The CDR3 covers 11 residues. The V and J ends lost 2 bases and 10 bases respectively, with 8 bases between them. The germline V gene has CDR1 LNHDA and CDR2 SQIVND (reference sequence). DNA of the CDR3: TGTGCCAGTAGTATACGAGAAGTCTACACCTTC. This codes for CASSIREVYTF.

The chain couples TRBV6-4 to TRBJ2-7; D ambiguous. Germline values: CDR1 MRHNA, CDR2 SNTAGT. Trimming left V 7 bases short and J 3 bases short, with 19 bases between. The CDR3 length is 15 residues. Written as DNA, the CDR3 is TGTGCCAGCACCCTGGCCGGAATTTGGGTCTACGAGCAGTACTTC. Its translation is CASTLAGIWVYEQYF.

This clone was counted once. The chain employs TRBV7-2 and TRBJ1-2; 9 positions agree with TRBD1. The V segment lost 3 bases and the J segment 2 bases; nucleotides outside the gene matches: 4. The CDR3 consists of 15 residues. Germline V gene sequence: CDR1 SGHTA, CDR2 FQGNSA. The CDR3 DNA reads TGTGCCAGCAGCTTCGACAGGGGGGTGAACTATGGCTACACCTTC. Translated, it gives CASSFDRGVNYGYTF.

This clone was counted between two and nine times. The CDR3 DNA reads TGTGCCAGCAGTTCGGACCTCTCGGATTGGGCCAAAAACATTCAGTACTTC. The encoded protein is CASSSDLSDWAKNIQYF. The rearrangement uses TRBV27 and TRBJ2-4; D gene ambiguous. The CDR3 is 17 amino acids. V dropped 4 bases and J dropped 1 base, with 17 bases sitting between them. Per germline, CDR1 MNHEY and CDR2 SMNVEV (reference sequence).

The table lists this clone with a few counts. The chain employs TRBV4-3 and TRBJ1-5; TRBD1 might be the D (5 bases). The ends were cut back, 4 bases at V and 6 bases at J, with 16 bases in the middle. The CDR3 totals 15 residues. Germline CDR1 and CDR2: LGHNA and YSLEER. CDR3 region: CASSPNHGGVQPQHF. CDR3 DNA sequence: TGCGCCAGCAGCCCGAACCACGGGGGTGTTCAGCCCCAGCATTTT.

This chain links TRBV11-2 with TRBJ2-3; tentative D call: TRBD2 (6 bases). The CDR3 extends over 16 amino acids. V was cut by 5 bases and J by 0 bases, with 15 bases left in between. From germline, CDR1 is SGHAT and CDR2 FQNNGV. CDR3 amino acids: CASSMGLRTSTDTQYF. The CDR3 DNA reads TGTGCCAGCAGCATGGGACTCCGAACTAGCACAGATACGCAGTATTTT.

As to this clone: Other nucleotide sequences from this sample produce the same CDR3. The chain carries TRBV25-1 and TRBJ2-5, with 8 bases lining up with TRBD2. Germline V gene sequence: CDR1 MGHDK, CDR2 SYGVNS. The CDR3 length is 13 residues. J was trimmed by 4 bases and V by 3 bases; bases with no gene match: 1. This chain's CDR3 is CASSERGAETQYF. CDR3 nucleotides: TGTGCCAGCAGTGAGCGGGGGGCAGAGACCCAGTACTTC. Variable domain in full (rest from reference TRBV25-1 and TRBJ2-5): EADIYQTPRYLVIGTGKKITLECSQTMGHDKMYWYQQDPGMELHLIHYSYGVNSTEKGDLSSESTVSRIRTEHFPLTLESARPSHTSQYLCASSERGAETQYFGPGTRLLVL.

This clone showed up just once. The gene calls are TRBV7-2 and TRBJ2-3; a possible D gene is TRBD2 (5 bases). Germline values: CDR1 SGHTA, CDR2 FQGNSA. The CDR3 is made up of 17 amino acids. Between the trimmed V and J ends, which lost 1 base and 5 bases, there was a span of 19 bases. DNA of the CDR3: TGTGCCAGCAGCTTAGAACCAAGCGGCACAAAGGGAGATACGCAGTATTTT. Amino acids: CASSLEPSGTKGDTQYF.

The chain uses TRBV7-6 and TRBJ1-4; no clear D gene. The CDR3 extends over 15 amino acids. V lost 1 base and J 5 bases, leaving 11 bases between the germline ends. From germline, CDR1 is SGHVS and CDR2 FNYEAQ. The CDR3, as DNA: TGTGCCAGCAGCTTAGACCGGGCCTTCAATGAAAAACTGTTTTTT. Its translation is CASSLDRAFNEKLFF. Drawing the rest from reference TRBV7-6 and TRBJ1-4, the complete variable domain is GAGVSQSPRYKVTKRGQDVALRCDPISGHVSLYWYRQALGQGPEFLTYFNYEAQQDKSGLPNDRFSAERPEGSISTLTIQRTEQRDSAMYRCASSLDRAFNEKLFFGSGTQLSVL.

The chain has TRBV15 and TRBJ1-3; 9 positions agree with TRBD1. Trimming cost V 1 base and J 0 bases; bases outside gene matches: 10. The CDR3 runs 19 residues. Germline V gene data show CDR1 as LNHNV and CDR2 as YYDKDF (reference sequence). The CDR3 region is CATSRAPGQGLFSGNTIYF. The CDR3 DNA is TGTGCCACCAGCAGAGCCCCGGGACAGGGACTTTTCTCTGGAAACACCATATATTTT.

The chain employs TRBV19 and TRBJ1-1; possibly TRBD1 for D (5 bases). Trimming took off 4 bases at V and 4 bases at J, with 10 bases between the two ends. CDR3 length: 13 amino acids. In germline, CDR1 is LNHDA, CDR2 SQIVND (reference sequence). The CDR3 DNA reads as TGTGCCAGTAGTAGTCAGGGTATCACTGAAGCTTTCTTT. It encodes CASSSQGITEAFF. The variable domain in full, with the rest retrieved from reference TRBV19 and TRBJ1-1, is DGGITQSPKYLFRKEGQNVTLSCEQNLNHDAMYWYRQDPGQGLRLIYYSQIVNDFQKGDIAEGYSVSREKKESFPLTVTSAQKNPTAFYLCASSSQGITEAFFGQGTRLTVV.